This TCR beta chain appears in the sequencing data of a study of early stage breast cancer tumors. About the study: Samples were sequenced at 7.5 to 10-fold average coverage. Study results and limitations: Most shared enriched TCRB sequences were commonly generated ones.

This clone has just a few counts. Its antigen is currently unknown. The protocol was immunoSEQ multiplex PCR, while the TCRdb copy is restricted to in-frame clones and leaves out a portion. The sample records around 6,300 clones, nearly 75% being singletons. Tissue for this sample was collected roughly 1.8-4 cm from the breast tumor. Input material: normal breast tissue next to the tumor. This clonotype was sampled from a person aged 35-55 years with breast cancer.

CDR3 region: CASSPRGAGKSEADTQYF. As DNA, the CDR3 is TGTGCCAGTAGTCCCAGGGGAGCGGGAAAATCCGAGGCAGATACGCAGTATTTT. This rearrangement joins TRBV19 to TRBJ2-3; possible D gene TRBD2, 7 bases. The germline V gene encodes CDR1 LNHDA and CDR2 SQIVND (reference sequence). This CDR3 comprises 18 residues. V lost 5 bases and J lost 4, with 25 bases in between. Full variable domain (outside the CDR3, taken from reference TRBV19 and TRBJ2-3): DGGITQSPKYLFRKEGQNVTLSCEQNLNHDAMYWYRQDPGQGLRLIYYSQIVNDFQKGDIAEGYSVSREKKESFPLTVTSAQKNPTAFYLCASSPRGAGKSEADTQYFGPGTRLTVL.